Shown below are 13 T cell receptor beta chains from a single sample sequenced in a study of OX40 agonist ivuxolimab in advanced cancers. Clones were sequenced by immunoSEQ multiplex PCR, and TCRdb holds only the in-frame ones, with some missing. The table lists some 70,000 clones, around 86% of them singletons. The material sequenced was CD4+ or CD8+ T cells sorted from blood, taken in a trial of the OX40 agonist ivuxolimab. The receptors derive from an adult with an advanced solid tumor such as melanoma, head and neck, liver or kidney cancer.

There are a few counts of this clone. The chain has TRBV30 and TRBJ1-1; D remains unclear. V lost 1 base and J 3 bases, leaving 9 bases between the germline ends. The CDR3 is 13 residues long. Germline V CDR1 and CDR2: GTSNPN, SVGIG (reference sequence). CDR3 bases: TGTGCCTGGAGTGCCAGAACCTACACTGAAGCTTTCTTT. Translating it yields CAWSARTYTEAFF.

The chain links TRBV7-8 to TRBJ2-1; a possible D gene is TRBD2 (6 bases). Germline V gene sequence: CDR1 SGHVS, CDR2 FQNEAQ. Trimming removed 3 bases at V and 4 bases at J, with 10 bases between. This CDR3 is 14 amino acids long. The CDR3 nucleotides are TGTGCCAGCAGCTTTAACGCGGGGTACAATGAGCAGTTCTTC. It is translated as CASSFNAGYNEQFF.

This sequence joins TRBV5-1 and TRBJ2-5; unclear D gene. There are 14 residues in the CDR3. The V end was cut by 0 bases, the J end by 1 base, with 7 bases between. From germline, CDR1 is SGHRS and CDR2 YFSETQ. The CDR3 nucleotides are TGCGCCAGCAGCTTGGGCAGCTCCCAAGAGACCCAGTACTTC. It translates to CASSLGSSQETQYF.

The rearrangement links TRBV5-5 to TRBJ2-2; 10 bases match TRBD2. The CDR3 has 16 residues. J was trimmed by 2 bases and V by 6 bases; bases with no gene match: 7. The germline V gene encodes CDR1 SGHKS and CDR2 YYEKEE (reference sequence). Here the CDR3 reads CASTRGTSVNTGELFF. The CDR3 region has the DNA TGTGCCAGCACCCGGGGGACTAGCGTTAACACCGGGGAGCTGTTTTTT.

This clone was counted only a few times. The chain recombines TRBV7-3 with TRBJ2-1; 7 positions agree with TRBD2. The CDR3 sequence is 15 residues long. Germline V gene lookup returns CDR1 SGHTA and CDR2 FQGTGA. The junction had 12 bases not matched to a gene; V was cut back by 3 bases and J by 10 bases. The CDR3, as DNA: TGTGCCAGCAGCTTCGACCTCGTCGAAGCGGGGGAGCAGTTCTTC. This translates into CASSFDLVEAGEQFF.

The CDR3 loop is CASSVGGLGYNEQFF. As DNA, the CDR3 is TGTGCCAGCAGCGTAGGAGGTCTAGGATACAATGAGCAGTTCTTC. The gene calls are TRBV9 and TRBJ2-1; unclear D gene. Between the trimmed V and J ends, which lost 0 bases and 4 bases, there was a span of 11 bases. Germline V CDR1 and CDR2: SGDLS, YYNGEE. The length of the CDR3 is 15 residues.

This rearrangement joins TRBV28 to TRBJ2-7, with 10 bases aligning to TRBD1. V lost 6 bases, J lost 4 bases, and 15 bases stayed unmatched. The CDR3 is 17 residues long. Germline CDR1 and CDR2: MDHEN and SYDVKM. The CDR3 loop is CASSLRGQGRWGYEQYF. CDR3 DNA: TGTGCCAGCAGCCTCAGGGGACAGGGGCGTTGGGGGTACGAGCAGTACTTC. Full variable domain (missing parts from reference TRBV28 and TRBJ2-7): DVKVTQSSRYLVKRTGEKVFLECVQDMDHENMFWYRQDPGLGLRLIYFSYDVKMKEKGDIPEGYSVSREKKERFSLILESASTNQTSMYLCASSLRGQGRWGYEQYFGPGTRLTVT.

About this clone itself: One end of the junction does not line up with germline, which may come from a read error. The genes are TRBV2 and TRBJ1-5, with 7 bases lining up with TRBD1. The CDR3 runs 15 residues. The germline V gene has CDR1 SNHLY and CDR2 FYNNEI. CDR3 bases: TGTGCCAACAGTAGCAGGGGGTCTAGCAATCAGCCCCAGCATTTT. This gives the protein CANSSRGSSNQPQHF. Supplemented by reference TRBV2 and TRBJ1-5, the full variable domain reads EPEVTQTPSHQVTQMGQEVILRCVPISNHLYFYWYRQILGQKVEFLVSFYNNEISEKSEIFDDQFSVERPDGSNFTLKIRSTKLEDSAMYFCANSSRGSSNQPQHFGDGTRLSIL.

This CDR3 is CAWSRGRTEAFF. CDR3 DNA: TGTGCCTGGAGCAGAGGGAGGACTGAAGCTTTCTTT. This chain links TRBV30 with TRBJ1-1; D is ambiguous. The CDR3 loop spans 12 amino acids. Germline CDR1 reads GTSNPN; CDR2 reads SVGIG (reference sequence). The germline V and J ends were trimmed by 3 bases and 5 bases, with 10 bases remaining between them.

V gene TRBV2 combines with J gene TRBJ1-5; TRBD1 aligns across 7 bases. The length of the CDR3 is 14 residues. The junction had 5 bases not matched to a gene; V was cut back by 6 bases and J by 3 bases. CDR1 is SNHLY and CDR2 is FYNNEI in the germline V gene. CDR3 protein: CASRGDRANQPQHF. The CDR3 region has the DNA TGTGCCAGCAGGGGAGACAGGGCCAATCAGCCCCAGCATTTT.

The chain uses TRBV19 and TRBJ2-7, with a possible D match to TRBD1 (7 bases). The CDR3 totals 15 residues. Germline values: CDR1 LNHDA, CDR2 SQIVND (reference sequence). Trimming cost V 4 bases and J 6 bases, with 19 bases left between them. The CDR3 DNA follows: TGTGCCAGTAGTAAATCGCGGGACAGAGTTTCCGAGCAGTACTTC. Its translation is CASSKSRDRVSEQYF.

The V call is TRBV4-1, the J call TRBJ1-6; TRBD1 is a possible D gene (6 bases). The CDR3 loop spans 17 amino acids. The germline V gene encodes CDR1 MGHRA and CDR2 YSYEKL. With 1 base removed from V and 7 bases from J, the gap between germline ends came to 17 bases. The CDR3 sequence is CASSQASSQGRNSPLHF. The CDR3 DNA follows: TGCGCCAGCAGCCAAGCCTCGTCCCAGGGGCGGAATTCACCCCTCCACTTT.

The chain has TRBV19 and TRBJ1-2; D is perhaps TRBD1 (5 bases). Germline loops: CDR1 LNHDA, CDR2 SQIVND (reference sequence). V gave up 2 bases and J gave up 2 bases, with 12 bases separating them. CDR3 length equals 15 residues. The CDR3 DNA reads TGTGCCAGTAGTATATCGTCCAGGGACAACTATGGCTACACCTTC. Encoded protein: CASSISSRDNYGYTF.